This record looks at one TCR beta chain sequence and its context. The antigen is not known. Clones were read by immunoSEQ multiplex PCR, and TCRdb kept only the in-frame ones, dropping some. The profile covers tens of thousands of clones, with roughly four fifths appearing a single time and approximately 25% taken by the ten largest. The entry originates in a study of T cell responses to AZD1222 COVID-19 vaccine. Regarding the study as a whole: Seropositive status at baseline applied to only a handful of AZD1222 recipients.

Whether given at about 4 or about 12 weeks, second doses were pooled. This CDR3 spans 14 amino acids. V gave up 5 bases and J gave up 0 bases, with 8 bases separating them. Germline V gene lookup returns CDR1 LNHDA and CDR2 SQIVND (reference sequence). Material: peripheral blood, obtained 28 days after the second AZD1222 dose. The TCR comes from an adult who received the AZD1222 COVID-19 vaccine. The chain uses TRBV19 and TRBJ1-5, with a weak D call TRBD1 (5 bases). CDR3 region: CASSRDSSNQPQHF. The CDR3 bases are TGTGCCAGTAGTCGGGACTCTAGCAATCAGCCCCAGCATTTT.